Described below is a single T cell receptor beta chain sequence and its context. The data are from a study of blood T cell repertoires in COVID-19. Study at large: In each case, the material was cDNA or gDNA derived from T cells, B-cell-depleted T cells, or PBMCs.

The CDR3 spans 14 residues. Germline V gene sequence: CDR1 SNHLY, CDR2 FYNNEI. With V trimmed by 2 bases and J by 8 bases, 5 bases remained unmatched. Seattle patient enrollment occurred during active infection, with longitudinal follow-up thereafter. Using immunoSEQ multiplex PCR, the repertoire was profiled, and TCRdb retains in-frame clones only, with some absent. The sample shows around 280,000 clones, 88% of them seen only once. V and J are TRBV2 and TRBJ2-4, with 8 bases matching TRBD1. This TCR was sampled from a woman aged 25 to 39 with COVID-19, enrolled during active disease. Input material: peripheral blood. This chain's CDR3 is CASSEQGAWDIQYF. The CDR3 nucleotides are TGTGCCAGCAGTGAACAGGGGGCTTGGGACATTCAGTACTTC. Using reference TRBV2 and TRBJ2-4 for the parts outside the CDR3, the full variable domain is EPEVTQTPSHQVTQMGQEVILRCVPISNHLYFYWYRQILGQKVEFLVSFYNNEISEKSEIFDDQFSVERPDGSNFTLKIRSTKLEDSAMYFCASSEQGAWDIQYFGAGTRLSVL.